Sequencing of this T cell receptor beta chain was carried out in a study of T cells after yellow fever vaccination. TCRdb re-analysed the 5' RACE reads in MiXCR, keeping a single row per CDR3 protein. This table has some 300,000 distinct CDR3 sequences, 7% to 10% appearing once. Trimming shortened V by 1 base and J by 0 bases, and 4 bases separated the two germline ends. The CDR3 covers 14 residues. Germline lookup yields CDR1 MGHDK and CDR2 SYGVNS. The receptor was derived from a man aged 18-30 years who received the YFV17D yellow fever vaccine. The chain joins TRBV25-1 to TRBJ1-5, with D unresolved. The material was PBMCs, obtained 35 to 50 days after the first yellow fever vaccination. CDR3 sequence: CASSEWTSNQPQHF. The CDR3 DNA follows: TGTGCCAGCAGTGAATGGACTAGCAATCAGCCCCAGCATTTT.